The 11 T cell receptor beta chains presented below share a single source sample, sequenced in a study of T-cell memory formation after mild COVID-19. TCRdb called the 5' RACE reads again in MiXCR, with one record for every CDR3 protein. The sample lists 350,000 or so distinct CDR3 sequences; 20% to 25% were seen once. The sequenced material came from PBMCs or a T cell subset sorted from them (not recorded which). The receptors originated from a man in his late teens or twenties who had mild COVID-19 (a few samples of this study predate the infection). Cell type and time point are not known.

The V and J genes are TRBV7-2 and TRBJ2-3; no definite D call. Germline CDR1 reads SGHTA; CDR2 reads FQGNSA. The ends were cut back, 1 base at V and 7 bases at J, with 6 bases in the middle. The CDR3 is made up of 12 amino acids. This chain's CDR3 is CASSLESYTQYF. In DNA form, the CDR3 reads TGTGCCAGCAGCTTAGAAAGCTATACGCAGTATTTT.

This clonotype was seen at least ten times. The CDR3 region is CASSDKTGSGTDTQYF. CDR3 in DNA: TGTGCCAGCAGTGACAAAACAGGGAGCGGCACAGATACGCAGTATTTT. The J gene is TRBJ2-3, the V gene TRBV6-4; D might be TRBD1 (6 bases). CDR3 size: 16 residues. Trimming pared 2 bases from V and 1 base from J, leaving 13 bases between. From germline, CDR1 is MRHNA and CDR2 SNTAGT.

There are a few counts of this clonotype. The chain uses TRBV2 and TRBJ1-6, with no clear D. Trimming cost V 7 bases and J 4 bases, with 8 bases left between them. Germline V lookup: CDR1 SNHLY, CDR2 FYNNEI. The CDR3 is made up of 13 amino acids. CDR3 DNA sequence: TGTGCCAGCACGGGCGAATATAATTCACCCCTCCACTTT. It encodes CASTGEYNSPLHF.

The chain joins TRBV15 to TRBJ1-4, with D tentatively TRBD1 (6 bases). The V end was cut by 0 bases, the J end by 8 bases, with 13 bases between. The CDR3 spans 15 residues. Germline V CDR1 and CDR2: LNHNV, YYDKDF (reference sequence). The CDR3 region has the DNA TGTGCCACCAGCAGAGACAAGGGGGTCGGAGAAAAACTGTTTTTT. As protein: CATSRDKGVGEKLFF.

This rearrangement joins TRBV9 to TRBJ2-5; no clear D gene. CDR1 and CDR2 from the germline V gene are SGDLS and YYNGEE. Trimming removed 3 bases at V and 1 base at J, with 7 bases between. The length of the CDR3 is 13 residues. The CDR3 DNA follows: TGTGCCAGCAGCGAGGGTAGCCAAGAGACCCAGTACTTC. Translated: CASSEGSQETQYF.

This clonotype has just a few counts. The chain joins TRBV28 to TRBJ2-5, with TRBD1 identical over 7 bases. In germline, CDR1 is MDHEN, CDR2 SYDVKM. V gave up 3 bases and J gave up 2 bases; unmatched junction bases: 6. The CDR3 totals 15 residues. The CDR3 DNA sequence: TGTGCCAGCAGTTTTTCCCGACAGGGACAAGAGACCCAGTACTTC. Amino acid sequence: CASSFSRQGQETQYF.

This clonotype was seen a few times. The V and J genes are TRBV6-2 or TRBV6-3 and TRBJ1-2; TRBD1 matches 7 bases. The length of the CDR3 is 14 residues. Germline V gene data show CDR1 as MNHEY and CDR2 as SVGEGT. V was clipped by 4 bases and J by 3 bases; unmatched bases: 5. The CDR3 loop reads CASSFGQEDYGYTF. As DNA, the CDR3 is TGTGCCAGCAGTTTTGGACAGGAGGACTATGGCTACACCTTC.

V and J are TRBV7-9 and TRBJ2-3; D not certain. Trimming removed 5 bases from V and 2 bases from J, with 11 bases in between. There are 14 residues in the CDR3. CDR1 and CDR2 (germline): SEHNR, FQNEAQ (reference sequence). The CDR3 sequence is CASSPEPTTDTQYF. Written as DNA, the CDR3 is TGTGCCAGCAGCCCAGAACCGACCACAGATACGCAGTATTTT.

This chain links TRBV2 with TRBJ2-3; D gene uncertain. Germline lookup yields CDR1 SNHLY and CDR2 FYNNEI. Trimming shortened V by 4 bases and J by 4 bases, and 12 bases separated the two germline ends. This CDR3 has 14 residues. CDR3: CASSGSVVPDTQYF. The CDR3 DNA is TGTGCCAGCAGTGGATCAGTTGTTCCAGATACGCAGTATTTT.

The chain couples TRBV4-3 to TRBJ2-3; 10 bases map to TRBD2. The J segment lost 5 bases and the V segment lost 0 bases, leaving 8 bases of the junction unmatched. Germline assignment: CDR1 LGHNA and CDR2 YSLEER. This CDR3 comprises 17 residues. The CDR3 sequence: CASSQDRSGGAIDTQYF. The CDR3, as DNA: TGCGCCAGCAGCCAAGATAGGAGCGGGGGGGCCATAGATACGCAGTATTTT.

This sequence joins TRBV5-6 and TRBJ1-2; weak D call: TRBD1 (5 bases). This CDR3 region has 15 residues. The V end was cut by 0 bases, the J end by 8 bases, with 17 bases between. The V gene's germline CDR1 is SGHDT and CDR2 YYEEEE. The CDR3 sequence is CASSLAEGRAHGYTF. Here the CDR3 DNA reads TGTGCCAGCAGCTTGGCCGAGGGCAGGGCACACGGCTACACCTTC.